This note documents a single T cell receptor (beta chain) sequence. Its cognate antigen has yet to be identified. Base qualities are not recorded, but no much larger clone differs from it by a single base. Participants in the prospective study were aged 18 to 89 years, lived in 24 United States geographic areas, and enrolled through a virtual design. In the prospective study, cohorts were assigned on the basis of participant-reported clinical history obtained from a screening survey and a study questionnaire. In the prospective study, whole blood, serum and a nasopharyngeal or oropharyngeal swab were collected from each participant by mobile phlebotomists. Prospective study participants could optionally give additional blood draws and questionnaires over an approximately two-month period. Before DNA extraction, blood samples from the prospective study were shipped at room temperature or frozen. From cysteine to phenylalanine, the CDR3 is 16 amino acids long. Only the CDR3 portion is preserved as DNA: 48 bases, with reading frame beginning at the first base. The junction shows trimming of 4 bases on V and 2 bases on J, plus 18 bases between the germline ends. In the germline V gene, CDR1 corresponds to SGHRS and CDR2 to YFSETQ.

This record belongs to a study of blood T cell repertoires in COVID-19 (dated by TCRdb to between 2020 and 2021). In terms of the full investigation: Samples covering the acute and convalescent phases of COVID-19 were provided by collaborators in the United States, Italy and Spain. The material from the prospective study consisted of cDNA or gDNA derived from T cells, B-cell-depleted T cells, or PBMCs. Deeply sampled blood TCRbeta repertoires from subjects exposed to, actively infected with, or recovered from COVID-19 were included in the dataset. The repertoires were released in a freely available public database meant as a resource for research on the immune response to SARS-CoV-2. The samples were drawn from two sources: the first 160 participants of the ongoing ImmuneRACE study, and 1,200 or so subjects contributed by 6 global collaborators. Nearly every sample came with metadata listing a de-identified subject ID, COVID-19 status, age in years and sex. Where available, HLA class I and class II types were taken from metadata supplied by the sample provider and were not determined by assay-based typing.

Overall study results and their limits: Clinical and demographic metadata were provided uncurated, with the amount varying by source and participant.

TCRbeta CDR3 regions were amplified from genomic DNA by means of the immunoSEQ Assay, a bias-controlled multiplex PCR. In the original analysis: Within the assay, amplification of reference gene primers was used to estimate how many nucleated cells each sample contained. To quantify the absolute abundance of each unique TCRbeta CDR3 rearrangement, sequence reads were collapsed and filtered. For each sample, productive Simpson clonality was calculated by taking the square root of Simpson's diversity index across productive rearrangements. The clones in this table, taken by TCRdb from immuneACCESS, are in-frame only. Not every clone is retained; where verified, under half of the shortfall comes from an unresolved V gene, and the cause of the rest is unknown. That table gives V, J and clone size, and the DNA gave D and trimming. This sample comprises about 270,000 clones, approximately 91% of them detected only once. The ten largest clones capture under 3% of the sample.

The sequence derives from a woman between 40 and 55 years old with acute COVID-19. The sequence joins TRBV5-1 to TRBJ2-5; a tentative D call is TRBD2 (5 bases match). Sequences were obtained from PBMCs or T cells enriched from blood (not recorded which). The CDR3 protein is CASSPEAAGTQETQYF. The DNA sequence is TGCGCCAGCAGCCCCGAAGCGGCAGGAACACAAGAGACCCAGTACTTC.